The 5 T cell receptor beta chains listed next were all sequenced from one sample in a study of T-cell reconstitution after alpha-beta-depleted transplantation in children. Preparation of the TCRbeta library involved a method that used unique molecular identifiers. TCRdb analysed the PCR reads with MiXCR anew, one entry per CDR3 protein. The sample lists about 610,000 distinct CDR3 sequences; over 25% were seen once. Material: PBMCs, obtained before TCRalphabeta/CD19-depleted stem cell transplant. The source is a boy in the first two years of life with Wiskott-Aldrich syndrome, due to receive a stem cell transplant.

This clonotype was seen only a few times. This sequence joins TRBV5-1 and TRBJ2-7; D is uncertain. V was pared by 5 bases and J by 2 bases, with 14 bases between. Germline CDR1 and CDR2: SGHRS and YFSETQ. There are 14 residues in the CDR3. The CDR3 bases are TGCGCCAGCAGAAGACACCCCGAGACCTACGAGCAGTACTTC. The encoded protein is CASRRHPETYEQYF.

This chain links TRBV11-2 with TRBJ2-1; D gene ambiguous. The V gene lost 2 bases and the J gene lost 10 bases, with 9 bases spanning the gap. This CDR3 has 12 residues. CDR1 and CDR2 from the germline V gene are SGHAT and FQNNGV. CDR3 nucleotide sequence: TGTGCCAGCAGCTTAAATAGGCTCGAGCAGTTCTTC. It is translated as CASSLNRLEQFF.

This sequence joins TRBV7-6 and TRBJ2-5, with D unresolved. This CDR3 contains 11 residues. V dropped 3 bases and J dropped 6 bases, with 5 bases sitting between them. In germline, CDR1 is SGHVS, CDR2 FNYEAQ. The CDR3 region has the DNA TGTGCCAGCAGCTTCCTTAAGACCCAGTACTTC. This sequence encodes CASSFLKTQYF.

In this sample, this clonotype turned up a few times. The chain employs TRBV5-1 and TRBJ1-4, with D hard to call. V was pared by 4 bases and J by 0 bases, with 10 bases between. The CDR3 extends over 15 amino acids. Germline loops: CDR1 SGHRS, CDR2 YFSETQ. The CDR3 region is CASSRGSTTNEKLFF. CDR3 sequence (DNA): TGCGCCAGCAGCCGCGGAAGCACAACTAATGAAAAACTGTTTTTT.

Only one count was recorded for this clonotype. The chain combines TRBV4-1 with TRBJ2-6, with D tentatively TRBD2 (6 bases). The CDR3 is made up of 20 amino acids. Looked up from germline, CDR1 is MGHRA and CDR2 is YSYEKL. V was clipped by 2 bases and J by 2 bases, with 22 bases between them. DNA for the CDR3: TGCGCCAGCAGCCAATGGGCCGGGACTCCTCGAACGACTGGGGCCAACGTCCTGACTTTC. Residues: CASSQWAGTPRTTGANVLTF.